This is a list of T cell receptor beta chains from one sample in a study of cytotoxic CD8 clonotypes in ibrutinib-treated CLL. Generated by immunoSEQ multiplex PCR, the TCRdb table keeps only in-frame clones and is missing some. The data show around 200,000 clones, roughly three quarters seen once. Sequences were derived from PBMCs, sampled after 12 months of ibrutinib treatment. Receptors were obtained from a human donor with chronic lymphocytic leukemia. Both conserved end residues are part of each CDR3. D genes are given only for firm matches. Some rows mark clone size as missing; the rest say once, few, many or name a class of expanded clone.

j_gene,v_gene,abundance,d_gene,CDR3aa,CDR3nt
TRBJ1-6,TRBV16,.,.,CASSQLLGTGSSPLHF,TGTGCCAGCAGCCAATTATTGGGAACAGGGAGTTCACCCCTCCACTTT
TRBJ2-3,TRBV6-1,few,.,CASSEDRSSRDTQYF,TGTGCCAGCAGTGAAGACCGGTCGAGCAGGGATACGCAGTATTTT
TRBJ2-7,TRBV6-6,.,.,CASSHTPSSYEQYF,TGTGCCAGCAGTCATACACCGAGCTCCTACGAGCAGTACTTC
TRBJ2-7,TRBV9,.,TRBD2,CASSVEEGLAGENEQYF,TGTGCCAGCAGCGTAGAGGAAGGACTAGCGGGAGAGAATGAGCAGTACTTC
TRBJ1-1,TRBV6-5,.,TRBD1,CAIIALGQGGREAFF,TGTGCCATCATCGCACTTGGACAGGGTGGCCGGGAAGCTTTCTTT
TRBJ2-5,TRBV18,.,.,CASSGVAQETQYF,TGTGCCAGCTCCGGGGTCGCCCAAGAGACCCAGTACTTC
TRBJ1-2,TRBV6-5,.,.,CASSYVQGRGYTF,TGTGCCAGCAGTTACGTCCAGGGCCGGGGCTACACCTTC
TRBJ2-5,TRBV5-1,.,.,CASSHQETQYF,TGCGCCAGCAGCCATCAAGAGACCCAGTACTTC
TRBJ2-7,TRBV4-3,once,TRBD2,CASSPSGSQYEQYF,TGCGCCAGCAGCCCAAGCGGGAGCCAATACGAGCAGTACTTC
TRBJ2-3,TRBV11-2,.,TRBD2,CASSLHAGGGSSTDTQYF,TGTGCCAGCAGCTTACATGCGGGAGGGGGTTCTAGCACAGATACGCAGTATTTT
TRBJ1-5,TRBV30,.,TRBD1,CASSTGGDQPQHF,TGTGCCTCGTCGACAGGGGGAGATCAGCCCCAGCATTTT
TRBJ2-7,TRBV2,.,.,CASSSRLGGLYEQYF,TGTGCCAGCAGTTCACGACTAGGAGGGCTCTACGAGCAGTACTTC
TRBJ2-3,TRBV9,.,.,CASSVGFRANPGVGDTQYF,TGTGCCAGCAGCGTAGGGTTCAGGGCTAACCCGGGAGTTGGAGATACGCAGTATTTT
TRBJ1-5,TRBV27,.,TRBD1,CASSLRGPQPQHF,TGTGCCAGCAGTTTAAGGGGGCCTCAGCCCCAGCATTTT
TRBJ2-3,TRBV28,.,.,CASRVGRTDTQYF,TGTGCCAGCAGAGTCGGTAGGACAGATACGCAGTATTTT
TRBJ1-2,TRBV28,.,TRBD1,CASTWRQGAWGYTF,TGTGCCAGCACCTGGAGACAGGGGGCGTGGGGCTACACCTTC
TRBJ1-4,TRBV9,few,TRBD1,CASNPAEGTGREKLFF,TGTGCCAGCAACCCAGCTGAGGGGACAGGGAGGGAAAAACTGTTTTTT
TRBJ2-7,TRBV10-3,once,.,CAINPHGAPYEQYF,TGTGCCATCAACCCTCACGGGGCACCCTACGAGCAGTACTTC
TRBJ2-3,TRBV27,.,TRBD2,CASSPRAGAEDTQYF,TGTGCCAGCAGTCCACGAGCGGGAGCCGAAGATACGCAGTATTTT
TRBJ2-5,TRBV7-2,medium-sized,TRBD2,CASSTSGGATQYF,TGTGCCAGCAGCACCTCGGGGGGTGCTACCCAGTACTTC
TRBJ1-5,TRBV27,.,.,CASSYRGRQPQHF,TGTGCCAGCAGTTATCGGGGGAGGCAGCCCCAGCATTTT
TRBJ2-1,TRBV12-2,.,.,CASRPTDRGSSYNEQFF,TGTGCAAGTCGCCCAACAGACAGGGGCAGCTCCTACAATGAGCAGTTCTTC
TRBJ2-7,TRBV6-5,.,TRBD2,CASSYLAGGLGEQYF,TGTGCCAGCAGTTACCTAGCGGGAGGGCTAGGCGAGCAGTACTTC
TRBJ1-1,TRBV6-1,.,.,CASSEVVNTEAFF,TGTGCCAGCAGTGAAGTGGTGAACACTGAAGCTTTCTTT
TRBJ1-1,TRBV6-5,few,.,CASSGDTEAFF,TGTGCCAGCAGCGGCGACACTGAAGCTTTCTTT
TRBJ2-7,TRBV15,.,.,CATSREFSAYEQYF,TGTGCCACCAGCAGGGAATTCTCGGCCTACGAGCAGTACTTC
TRBJ2-7,TRBV6-1,.,.,CASSEGTPRDYEQYF,TGTGCCAGCAGTGAAGGGACCCCCAGGGACTACGAGCAGTACTTC
TRBJ2-5,TRBV15,.,.,CATSRDRGIQETQYF,TGTGCCACCAGCAGAGATCGGGGGATACAAGAGACCCAGTACTTC
TRBJ2-1,TRBV9,.,.,CASSVEGRGSGSYNEQFF,TGTGCCAGCAGCGTAGAGGGTCGGGGCTCGGGCTCCTACAATGAGCAGTTCTTC
TRBJ1-3,TRBV6-5,.,.,CASSYRRTTGNTIYF,TGTGCCAGCAGTTACAGGCGGACAACGGGAAACACCATATATTTT
TRBJ2-7,TRBV9,.,.,CASSVEPRGLESEQYF,TGTGCCAGCAGCGTAGAGCCCAGGGGTTTGGAATCCGAGCAGTACTTC
TRBJ1-1,TRBV28,.,TRBD1,CASSGTGLEAFF,TGTGCCAGCAGCGGGACAGGGCTAGAAGCTTTCTTT
TRBJ2-2,TRBV6-6,.,TRBD2,CAVAGGNTGELFF,TGTGCCGTAGCGGGGGGGAACACCGGGGAGCTGTTTTTT
TRBJ1-1,TRBV7-7,.,.,CASSLARNTEAFF,TGTGCCAGCAGCTTAGCCAGGAACACTGAAGCTTTCTTT
TRBJ2-7,TRBV29-1,.,.,CSVESDKRGAYEQYF,TGCAGCGTTGAATCCGACAAAAGGGGAGCCTACGAGCAGTACTTC
TRBJ1-5,TRBV18,few,.,CASSPAGPRSQPQHF,TGTGCCAGCTCACCCGCCGGGCCTCGGAGTCAGCCCCAGCATTTT
TRBJ1-5,TRBV6-5,once,.,CASSYDGQNNQPQHF,TGTGCCAGCAGTTACGACGGACAGAACAATCAGCCCCAGCATTTT
TRBJ1-1,TRBV5-1,.,TRBD1,CASSLGTGGNTEAFF,TGCGCCAGCAGCTTGGGGACAGGGGGGAACACTGAAGCTTTCTTT
TRBJ1-5,TRBV28,.,.,CASSSGGLGQPQHF,TGTGCCAGCAGTTCTGGGGGGCTTGGTCAGCCCCAGCATTTT
TRBJ1-1,TRBV30,.,TRBD1,CAWSVGSWTGRTFEAFF,TGTGCCTGGAGTGTGGGTTCGTGGACAGGGAGGACCTTTGAAGCTTTCTTT
TRBJ2-2,TRBV7-7,few,TRBD1,CASSPTGANTGELFF,TGTGCTAGCAGCCCGACAGGGGCGAACACCGGGGAGCTGTTTTTT
TRBJ1-2,TRBV7-9,.,.,CASSFGSGYTF,TGTGCCAGCAGCTTCGGGAGCGGCTACACCTTC
TRBJ2-7,TRBV7-9,.,.,CASSLRSGYEQYF,TGTGCCAGCAGCTTAAGGTCCGGCTATGAGCAGTACTTC
TRBJ1-2,TRBV30,.,.,CAWSRTVSYGYTF,TGTGCCTGGAGTAGGACAGTTTCTTATGGCTACACCTTC
TRBJ2-1,TRBV19,.,.,CASSIYGSSSYNEQFF,TGTGCCAGTAGTATATACGGGTCGAGCTCCTACAATGAGCAGTTCTTC
TRBJ1-6,TRBV4-3,once,.,CASSQVWVNSPLHF,TGCGCCAGCAGCCAAGTTTGGGTTAATTCACCCCTCCACTTT
TRBJ2-2,TRBV6-1,.,TRBD2,CASKVAGSPGELFF,TGTGCCAGCAAAGTAGCGGGAAGTCCCGGGGAGCTGTTTTTT
TRBJ2-1,TRBV4-3,.,.,CASSQEGWGIEQFF,TGCGCCAGCAGCCAAGAGGGTTGGGGGATTGAGCAGTTCTTC
TRBJ1-5,TRBV30,.,.,CAWSEIRGRGPQHF,TGTGCCTGGAGTGAGATCCGGGGGCGGGGGCCCCAGCATTTT
TRBJ1-1,TRBV28,few,TRBD1,CASSPRTGVQNTEAFF,TGTGCCAGCAGTCCGCGGACAGGGGTACAGAACACTGAAGCTTTCTTT
TRBJ2-7,TRBV2,.,TRBD2,CASIRGLAGPDEQYF,TGTGCCAGCATCAGAGGACTAGCGGGTCCCGACGAGCAGTACTTC
TRBJ1-4,TRBV6-1,few,.,CASIWQPLSEKLFF,TGTGCCAGCATATGGCAGCCTTTAAGTGAAAAACTGTTTTTT
TRBJ2-3,TRBV11-3,.,.,CASSLVTNTQYF,TGTGCCAGCAGCTTAGTGACGAATACGCAGTATTTT
TRBJ1-2,TRBV9,once,.,CASSARDFWALTF,TGTGCCAGCAGCGCCCGGGACTTCTGGGCGCTCACCTTC
TRBJ1-2,TRBV5-1,.,TRBD1,CASSLDVTGIRGGGYTF,TGCGCCAGCAGCTTGGACGTGACAGGGATCCGCGGTGGGGGCTACACCTTC
TRBJ1-1,TRBV6-5,.,.,CASNKDPNLNTEAFF,TGTGCCAGCAACAAGGACCCGAACCTGAACACTGAAGCTTTCTTT
TRBJ1-2,TRBV30,few,TRBD1,CAWSVGVRGDYGYTF,TGTGCCTGGAGTGTAGGGGTCAGGGGGGACTATGGCTACACCTTC
TRBJ1-5,TRBV29-1,.,.,CSVAGWGSNQPQHF,TGCAGCGTGGCGGGGTGGGGGAGCAATCAGCCCCAGCATTTT
TRBJ1-2,TRBV25-1,.,.,CASSAQGAYGYTF,TGTGCCAGCAGTGCACAGGGCGCCTATGGCTACACCTTC